Given below is one T cell receptor beta chain in context. How the authors handled the data: For nucleated cells, counts were estimated from reference gene primer amplification. TCRdb keeps only in-frame clones here, not all; method: immunoSEQ multiplex PCR. V and J calls plus clone size are reproduced from that table; the DNA served to infer D and trimming. The table includes 84,000 or so clones, approximately 86% detected once. This entry comes from a study of blood T cell repertoires in COVID-19. Study-wide context: Acute and convalescent COVID-19 samples came from the United States, Italy and Spain. PBMCs, B-cell-depleted T cells, or T cells provided the cDNA or gDNA that made up the material.

This CDR3 is 14 amino acids long. CDR1 is SEHNR, CDR2 FQNEAQ, per germline (reference sequence). J gave up 8 bases and V 3 bases, and 4 bases lay outside the gene matches. The clonotype comes from a woman over 75 with acute or convalescent COVID-19. The chain is built from TRBV7-9 and TRBJ2-1; the match to TRBD1 covers 10 bases. Sequencing used peripheral blood. This chain's CDR3 is CASSFWDRGHEQFF. Written as DNA, the CDR3 is TGTGCCAGCAGCTTCTGGGACAGGGGACATGAGCAGTTCTTC.